This T cell receptor beta chain was sequenced in a study of CD8 T cells in Susac syndrome. RNA totalling about 0.5 to 1 ug underwent reverse transcription with random hexamers. In TCRdb, the immunoSEQ multiplex PCR reads were re-called with MiXCR into one record per CDR3 protein. The data hold over 350,000 distinct CDR3 sequences, with around 85% observed a single time. The V and J ends lost 5 bases and 1 base, in that order; junction bases with no gene match: 4. The germline gives CDR1 MGHRA, CDR2 YSYEKL. The CDR3 runs to 15 residues. CD8+ and CD4+ T cells taken from blood had their TCR beta sequenced. The multiple sclerosis controls were treatment-naive patients affected by stable or active relapsing-remitting disease.

The specimen sequenced was CD8+ T cells from PBMCs. This chain joins TRBV4-1 and TRBJ2-1, with 8 bases that match TRBD2. The source of this sequence is a human donor with multiple sclerosis. In DNA, the CDR3 is TGCGCCAGCAGCACCGTAGCGGGGTCCTACAATGAGCAGTTCTTC. Its translation is CASSTVAGSYNEQFF.